Below are 9 T cell receptor beta chains sequenced from a single sample in a study of CD8 T cells in Susac syndrome. When the RNA was reverse transcribed, random hexamers were used with an input of roughly 0.45 to 1 ug. TCRdb analysed the immunoSEQ multiplex PCR reads with MiXCR anew, one entry per CDR3 protein. The table shows 77,000 or so distinct CDR3 sequences, with under 95% occurring only once. Material for sequencing was CD4+ T cells from PBMCs. These receptors originate from a human donor with Susac syndrome.

The rearrangement uses TRBV6-2 or TRBV6-3 and TRBJ2-7; no definite D call. The V gene lost 2 bases and the J gene lost 3 bases, with 2 bases spanning the gap. Germline V CDR1 and CDR2: MNHEY, SVGEGT. CDR3 size: 11 residues. The CDR3: CASSYRYEQYF. For the CDR3, the DNA is TGTGCCAGCAGTTACCGCTACGAGCAGTACTTC.

The CDR3 here is CASRRPFSTANYEQYF. For the CDR3, the DNA is TGTGCCAGCAGACGCCCATTTAGCACAGCGAACTACGAGCAGTACTTC. V usage is TRBV12-3 or TRBV12-4 and J usage is TRBJ2-7; D not resolved. V lost 6 bases and J lost 3, with 21 bases in between. This CDR3 is 16 amino acids long.

CDR3 nucleotides: TGTGCCAGCAGCCCTACGACCAACAGGGTGATGAATATTGGGGAGCTGTTTTTT. Its protein is CASSPTTNRVMNIGELFF. The chain is built from TRBV9 and TRBJ2-2; a weak D match, TRBD1 (6 bases). CDR1 is SGDLS and CDR2 is YYNGEE in the germline V gene. The CDR3 is 18 residues long. The V and J ends lost 4 bases and 8 bases respectively, with 27 bases between them.

V usage is TRBV24-1 and J usage is TRBJ2-1, with 9 nucleotides matching TRBD1. The ends lost 6 bases at V and 0 bases at J; junction bases unmatched: 11. Germline V CDR1 and CDR2: KGHDR, SFDVKD. CDR3 length equals 18 residues. The CDR3 sequence is CATSHTQGQGSSYNEQFF. CDR3 nucleotides: TGTGCCACCAGTCACACTCAAGGACAGGGGAGCTCCTACAATGAGCAGTTCTTC.

The rearrangement joins TRBV7-2 to TRBJ1-1; D ambiguous. The length of the CDR3 is 11 residues. V was pared by 2 bases and J by 11 bases, with 9 bases between. Germline CDR1 SGHTA, CDR2 FQGNSA. DNA of the CDR3: TGTGCCAGCAGCTTACTCAGAGCCGCTTTCTTT. Protein product: CASSLLRAAFF.

The J gene is TRBJ1-5, the V gene TRBV20-1; D possibly corresponds to TRBD1 (6 bases). Trimming pared 1 base from V and 5 bases from J, leaving 15 bases between. Germline loops: CDR1 DFQATT, CDR2 SNEGSKA (reference sequence). The CDR3 spans 15 residues. CDR3 protein: CSARGLRTADQPQHF. The CDR3 nucleotides are TGCAGTGCTAGAGGGCTTAGGACAGCTGATCAGCCCCAGCATTTT.

This clonotype was detected only a few times. This chain links TRBV7-9 with TRBJ2-7; D is ambiguous. Between the trimmed V and J ends, which lost 7 bases and 0 bases, there was a span of 19 bases. The germline V gene encodes CDR1 SEHNR and CDR2 FQNEAQ (reference sequence). The CDR3 length is 16 residues. The CDR3 sequence: CASTPLGVFSSYEQYF. The CDR3 DNA follows: TGTGCCAGCACTCCCCTGGGCGTCTTTAGCTCCTACGAGCAGTACTTC.

The genes are TRBV28 and TRBJ2-7; D is perhaps TRBD2 (6 bases). Trimming took off 6 bases at V and 5 bases at J, with 17 bases between the two ends. This CDR3 region has 14 residues. The germline gives CDR1 MDHEN, CDR2 SYDVKM. The CDR3 here is CASRLAGTAHEQYF. CDR3 nucleotides: TGTGCCAGCAGACTGGCGGGAACGGCCCACGAGCAGTACTTC.

The chain employs TRBV3-1 and TRBJ2-7; 7 bases match TRBD1. Germline V gene sequence: CDR1 LGHDT, CDR2 YNNKEL (reference sequence). With V trimmed by 4 bases and J by 1 base, 7 bases remained unmatched. The CDR3 is 15 amino acids. The CDR3 region has the DNA TGTGCCAGCAGCCCCCGGAACAGGGGATCCTACGAGCAGTACTTC. Amino acid sequence: CASSPRNRGSYEQYF.